A selection of T cell receptor beta chains follows, all from one sample in a study of blood T cells in healthy people across ages. One entry per CDR3 protein, called by TCRdb with MiXCR from the 5' RACE reads. The data hold hundreds of thousands of distinct CDR3 sequences, with roughly 60% observed a single time. The sample consisted of blood. These receptors were taken from a man younger than 45 in good health. CDR3s include the opening cysteine and the closing phenylalanine or tryptophan. D genes are given only for firm matches. Size is omitted from some rows. Given values are once, few, many or a class for expanded clones.

TRBJ1-2 . TRBV20-1 . TGCAGTGCTCACAGGAGTGGGTACTATGGCTACACCTTC CSAHRSGYYGYTF
TRBJ1-1 . TRBV15 . TGTGCCACCAGCCCCCGATCTGGGAACACTGAAGCTTTCTTT CATSPRSGNTEAFF
TRBJ2-3 . TRBV25-1 once TGTGCCAGCAGTGAATGGGAACAGACAGATACGCAGTATTTT CASSEWEQTDTQYF
TRBJ2-1 . TRBV12-5 . TGTGCTAGTGGTAGCGGTCCTGAGCAGTTCTTC CASGSGPEQFF
TRBJ2-1 . TRBV29-1 few TGCAGCGTTTCTGACGGGAGCGAGCAGTTCTTC CSVSDGSEQFF
TRBJ2-7 . TRBV6-6 once TGTGCCAGCAGTTCTCCACCTTGGGGATCCTACGAGCAGTACTTC CASSSPPWGSYEQYF
TRBJ2-5 . TRBV11-2 . TGTGCCAGCAGCTCTTGGGAGGTACAAGAGACCCAGTACTTC CASSSWEVQETQYF
TRBJ1-2 TRBD1 TRBV28 . TGTGCCAGCAGTAACAGGGGGGAAGGCGGCTACACCTTC CASSNRGEGGYTF
TRBJ1-6 . TRBV6-1 . TGTGCCAGCAGACAAAGGTCACCCCTCCACTTT CASRQRSPLHF
TRBJ2-5 . TRBV5-1 . TGCGCCAGCAGCTCTACAGTGGCGGAAGAGACCCAGTACTTC CASSSTVAEETQYF
TRBJ1-6 . TRBV20-1 . TGCAGTACTAGAGAACAGGGTGGGGACTCACCCCTCCACTTT CSTREQGGDSPLHF
TRBJ2-3 . TRBV12-3/TRBV12-4 . TGTGCCAGCAGTTTCTTGCCCACCCGCACAGATACGCAGTATTTT CASSFLPTRTDTQYF
TRBJ2-2 . TRBV20-1 . TGCAGTGCTAGGATGGGCGGGGCGACAAATACCGGGGAGCTGTTTTTT CSARMGGATNTGELFF
TRBJ2-1 TRBD2 TRBV4-2 . TGTGCCAGCAGCCAAGAACGGGCGGGGGGAAACAATGAGCAGTTCTTC CASSQERAGGNNEQFF
TRBJ2-5 . TRBV3-1 few TGTGCCAGCAGCCAGGGGAGGCGGCAAGAGACCCAGTACTTC CASSQGRRQETQYF
TRBJ2-5 . TRBV28 . TGTGCCAGCAGTATAGGGAGGGGGGTAAACAATGAGCAGTACTTC CASSIGRGVNNEQYF
TRBJ2-4 . TRBV10-1 . TGCGCCAGCAGTGAAATGGGGGCTCGGAACATTCAGTACTTC CASSEMGARNIQYF
TRBJ1-2 . TRBV20-1 . TGCAGTGCCCTCGCGTTACGTCGATCTCCTAACTATGGCTACACCTTC CSALALRRSPNYGYTF
TRBJ2-5 TRBD2 TRBV7-2 . TGTGCCAGCAGCTGGCGGGGGAATACGCAGACCCAGTACTTC CASSWRGNTQTQYF